The rows below give T cell receptor beta chains drawn from one sample of a study of shared clonotypes between healthy human individuals. The protocol was immunoSEQ multiplex PCR, while the TCRdb copy is restricted to in-frame clones and leaves out a portion. The top ten hold about 0.06% of the sample, which has hundreds of thousands of clones, around 97% seen once. Material for sequencing was naive CD4+ T cells sorted from blood. Source of these receptors: a woman between 25 and 40 years old in good health. CDR3s include the opening cysteine and the closing phenylalanine or tryptophan. The order of the fields is V gene, D gene, J gene, CDR3 protein. A D gene is named only where the DNA matches it firmly.

>TRBV11-2|NA|TRBJ1-2
CASSLVAGLGYTF
>TRBV5-4|NA|TRBJ2-5
CASSSSGIQETQYF
>TRBV6-5|TRBD1|TRBJ1-2
CASSYTGGDPNTF
>TRBV30|NA|TRBJ1-4
CAWSVGGGYEKLFF
>TRBV15|NA|TRBJ2-5
CATSREGRDKETQYF
>TRBV11-2|NA|TRBJ2-7
CASSLERGMTYEQYF
>TRBV28|NA|TRBJ2-2
CASKLGQNTGELFF
>TRBV11-2|NA|TRBJ1-5
CASSFSGQPQHF
>TRBV28|NA|TRBJ2-7
CASTQMPDTGEQYF
>TRBV19|TRBD1|TRBJ1-5
CASKRDRDRNQPQHF
>TRBV29-1|NA|TRBJ2-3
CSVEDSGGGDTQYF
>TRBV10-2|TRBD1|TRBJ2-7
CASSEPVRDRVSYEQYF